This T cell receptor beta chain was captured by sequencing in a study of blood T cell repertoires in COVID-19. Across the whole study: There were acute and convalescent COVID-19 samples, and they came from the United States, Italy and Spain.

Authors' processing steps: It was from reference gene primer amplification that nucleated cell counts were estimated. The method was immunoSEQ multiplex PCR; TCRdb's version includes in-frame clones alone and lacks a portion of them. Clone size and the V and J calls come from that table; the DNA yielded D and trimming. The table includes hundreds of thousands of clones, roughly 85% detected once. There are 15 residues in the CDR3. Germline CDR1 is MNHEY and CDR2 is SMNVEV (reference sequence). V lost 5 bases to trimming and J lost 4 bases; unmatched junction nucleotides: 8. The sequencing input was peripheral blood. V and J are TRBV27 and TRBJ2-3; TRBD2 matches at 8 bases. This clonotype originated in a human donor in a cohort sampled during active COVID-19. CDR3 nucleotides: TGTGCCAGCAGTATCTTAGCGGGGACTCCAGATACGCAGTATTTT. This codes for CASSILAGTPDTQYF.